The rows below give T cell receptor beta chains drawn from one sample of a study of T cell changes during pregnancy in multiple sclerosis. The method was immunoSEQ multiplex PCR; TCRdb's version includes in-frame clones alone and lacks a portion of them. The repertoire has 34,000 or so clones, roughly 90% of them found once; the top ten carry 4% to 4.5%. This material consisted of peripheral blood, taken in the second trimester of pregnancy. The origin of the receptors is a female donor in good health, enrolled as a control in a pregnancy study. Both conserved end residues are part of each CDR3. A D gene is named only where the DNA matches it firmly. Only some rows state a clone size, as once, few, many or a class for expanded clones.

-	-	13	TRBV2	TRBJ2-3	TGTGCCAGCAGCCCACTTGAGGAGTGGACGCAGTATTTT	CASSPLEEWTQYF
-	TRBD1	15	TRBV7-2	TRBJ2-7	TGTGCCAGCAGCTTAGTGGGGACAGGGGACTACGAGCAGTACTTC	CASSLVGTGDYEQYF
-	-	13	TRBV6-5	TRBJ2-1	TGTGCCAGCAGTTCCCACCGCAGGGGTGAGCAGTTCTTC	CASSSHRRGEQFF
-	TRBD1	15	TRBV7-9	TRBJ1-1	TGTGCCAGCAGCGGACAGGGAGTCCCGGTGACTGAAGCTTTCTTT	CASSGQGVPVTEAFF
-	TRBD1	14	TRBV6-6	TRBJ1-6	TGTGCCAGCAGTTACCAGGGGGGCGGCCGGGCCCTCCACTTT	CASSYQGGGRALHF
-	-	10	TRBV29-1	TRBJ2-7	TGCAGTGCGGGCGGGCCCGAGCAGTACTTC	CSAGGPEQYF
-	TRBD2	15	TRBV7-3	TRBJ2-2	TGTGCCAGCAGCCCCACCGGGGGGGCCACCGGGGAGCTGTTTTTT	CASSPTGGATGELFF
-	-	13	TRBV19	TRBJ1-2	TGTGCCAGTAGTATTGAGGGTAACTATGGCTACACCTTC	CASSIEGNYGYTF
-	TRBD1	12	TRBV7-2	TRBJ2-1	TGTGCCAGCAGCAGACACAGGGGAGAGCAGTTCTTC	CASSRHRGEQFF
-	-	12	TRBV6-5	TRBJ2-7	TGTGCCAGCAGTTATGCAGGCTACGAGCAGTACTTC	CASSYAGYEQYF
-	TRBD1	12	TRBV18	TRBJ2-1	TGTGCCAGCTCTAGGACAGGGGATGAGCAGTTCTTC	CASSRTGDEQFF
-	TRBD1	16	TRBV4-2	TRBJ1-6	TGTGCCAGCAGCCAAGATTGGGGACAGTTCTTATCACCCCTCCACTTT	CASSQDWGQFLSPLHF
-	-	14	TRBV27	TRBJ2-1	TGTGCCAGCAGTAGGACCCGGGGATACAATGAGCAGTTCTTC	CASSRTRGYNEQFF
-	TRBD1	18	TRBV4-3	TRBJ1-4	TGCGCCAGCAGCCAAGATCTGACAGGGGCTGCAACTAATGAAAAACTGTTTTTT	CASSQDLTGAATNEKLFF
few	TRBD1	13	TRBV6-6	TRBJ2-7	TGTGCCAGCAGTTACAAGGACAGGGCCGAGCAGTACTTC	CASSYKDRAEQYF
-	-	14	TRBV7-6	TRBJ2-7	TGTGCCAGCAGCCCCAGGCAGGACTCCTACGAGCAGTACTTC	CASSPRQDSYEQYF
once	-	14	TRBV10-2	TRBJ1-1	TGCGCCAGCAGTGAACGGGGTTTTAACACTGAAGCTTTCTTT	CASSERGFNTEAFF
-	-	15	TRBV27	TRBJ1-2	TGTGCCAGCAGTCCCGACAGGACATGGTACTATGGCTACACCTTC	CASSPDRTWYYGYTF
-	-	15	TRBV10-1	TRBJ2-2	TGCGCCAGCAGTGAAGGCGTGCGGGACACCGGGGAGCTGTTTTTT	CASSEGVRDTGELFF
-	TRBD1	15	TRBV7-6	TRBJ1-2	TGTGCCAGCAGCTTAGCACCAGGGGGGAACTATGGCTACACCTTC	CASSLAPGGNYGYTF
-	-	16	TRBV25-1	TRBJ2-3	TGTGCCAGCAGCAGGGTCGCGGGACGGAGCACAGATACGCAGTATTTT	CASSRVAGRSTDTQYF
-	-	14	TRBV7-8	TRBJ1-2	TGTGCCAGCAGCTACAGGGAAGGGAACTATGGCTACACCTTC	CASSYREGNYGYTF
once	-	14	TRBV5-4	TRBJ1-6	TGTGCCACCACCGGGGGGGGACGGAATTCACCCCTCCACTTT	CATTGGGRNSPLHF
-	TRBD2	18	TRBV14	TRBJ2-7	TGTGCCAGCAGCCAAGAAGGAACCTGGACTAGCGGGAAGCATGAGCAGTACTTC	CASSQEGTWTSGKHEQYF